These 9 T cell receptor beta chains were sequenced from one sample in a study of T cell responses to AZD1222 COVID-19 vaccine. The assay was immunoSEQ multiplex PCR, and TCRdb's table has in-frame clones only and misses some. The top ten clones hold less than 1.5% of a sample with about 200,000 clones, almost 95% of them seen once. The material sequenced was peripheral blood, taken on day 0 of AZD1222 vaccination. All receptors come from an adult in good health.

This clone was seen only once. This chain links TRBV27 with TRBJ1-2, with 9 bases identical to TRBD1. The CDR3 covers 14 residues. V lost 3 bases and J lost 6; bases outside the gene matches: 5. The germline gives CDR1 MNHEY, CDR2 SMNVEV (reference sequence). In nucleotides, the CDR3 is TGTGCCAGCAGTTTCTTCGGGACAGGGAATGGCTACACCTTC. Its protein is CASSFFGTGNGYTF.

The CDR3 region is CASSIARFTEAFF. In DNA form, the CDR3 reads TGTGCCAGTAGTATAGCCCGATTCACTGAAGCTTTCTTT. The chain joins TRBV19 to TRBJ1-1; the D is unclear. CDR1 LNHDA and CDR2 SQIVND come from the germline V gene (reference sequence). The CDR3 consists of 13 residues. Trimming removed 1 base at V and 4 bases at J, with 7 bases between.

V usage is TRBV10-3 and J usage is TRBJ1-2; 12 bases line up with TRBD1. Germline CDR1 and CDR2: ENHRY and SYGVKD. CDR3 length: 16 amino acids. V shed 3 bases, J shed 3 bases, and the junction held 5 bases outside the gene matches. CDR3 amino acids: CAISDGTGGWDYGYTF. The CDR3 DNA follows: TGTGCCATCAGTGACGGGACAGGGGGCTGGGACTATGGCTACACCTTC.

The J gene is TRBJ2-5, the V gene TRBV7-3; a weak D match, TRBD2 (6 bases). The length of the CDR3 is 12 residues. Germline lookup yields CDR1 SGHTA and CDR2 FQGTGA. The V end was cut by 7 bases, the J end by 8 bases, with 14 bases between. CDR3 nucleotides: TGTGCCAGCACCCTCCAGGGAGGCACCCAGTACTTC. This sequence encodes CASTLQGGTQYF.

The CDR3 loop reads CASSGRQGDQPQHF. The CDR3 nucleotides read TGTGCCAGTAGTGGGAGACAGGGAGATCAGCCCCAGCATTTT. The chain joins TRBV19 to TRBJ1-5; TRBD1 matches 7 bases. Germline CDR1 reads LNHDA; CDR2 reads SQIVND (reference sequence). The CDR3 is 14 amino acids. Germline trimming cut 5 bases from V and 5 bases from J; bases unmatched to any gene: 6.

The chain couples TRBV5-4 to TRBJ1-3; D ambiguous. The V and J ends lost 0 bases and 4 bases respectively, with 14 bases between them. CDR3 length: 16 residues. Germline lookup yields CDR1 SGHNT and CDR2 YYREEE (reference sequence). The CDR3 nucleotides are TGTGCCAGCAGCTTGGATTTAGGCCCCACGGGAAACACCATATATTTT. This translates into CASSLDLGPTGNTIYF.

The chain couples TRBV7-3 to TRBJ2-3; maybe TRBD1 (5 bases). The germline V and J ends were trimmed by 6 bases and 6 bases, with 16 bases remaining between them. Germline V gene data show CDR1 as SGHTA and CDR2 as FQGTGA. The CDR3 contains 14 residues. The CDR3 DNA reads as TGTGCCAGCAGGGGGCGGAACTTTGGCGATACGCAGTATTTT. Protein product: CASRGRNFGDTQYF.

V is TRBV6-2 or TRBV6-3 and J is TRBJ2-1; tentatively, D is TRBD2 (5 bases). Germline V gene data show CDR1 as MNHEY and CDR2 as SVGEGT. V lost 2 bases and J 6 bases, leaving 26 bases between the germline ends. The CDR3 is 19 residues long. The CDR3 protein is CASSYPAGLLTQYINEQFF. In DNA, the CDR3 is TGTGCCAGCAGTTACCCCGCCGGACTCCTAACCCAATATATCAATGAGCAGTTCTTC.

The chain recombines TRBV19 with TRBJ1-1; D perhaps matches TRBD1 (5 bases). V was shortened by 5 bases and J by 5 bases, with 12 bases between the two germline ends. The CDR3 has 13 residues. Germline-derived CDR1 and CDR2 are LNHDA and SQIVND (reference sequence). The DNA for the CDR3 is TGTGCCAGTAGTGTCGGGGGAGATACTGAAGCTTTCTTT. This codes for CASSVGGDTEAFF.